The 25 T cell receptor beta chains presented below share a single source sample, sequenced in a study of beta chain features in type 1 diabetes. Study-wide points: All four CD4+ subsets of Type 1 diabetes patients contained TCRB CDR3s that were moderately but significantly shorter.

What was sequenced were expressed TCRB transcripts, since all of the isolated RNA had been reverse transcribed. The table came from immunoSEQ multiplex PCR; TCRdb's copy has only in-frame clones and leaves some out. Here the sample spans a few hundred thousand clones, roughly 17% being singletons. For these receptors, no antigen is known. Sequencing input: naive CD4+ T cells from blood. The origin of the receptors is a man aged 25 to 40 with type 1 diabetes.

The DNA of the CDR3 is TGTGCCAGCAGCGGGGAGCTGTTTTTT. Translating gives CASSGELFF. The rearrangement uses TRBV7-9 and TRBJ2-2; D is uncertain. Germline V gene data show CDR1 as SEHNR and CDR2 as FQNEAQ (reference sequence). The CDR3 loop spans 9 amino acids. Trimming pared 5 bases from V and 8 bases from J, leaving 0 bases between.

This clone has just a few counts. V gene TRBV6-5 combines with J gene TRBJ2-5, with D unclear. CDR1 and CDR2 from the germline V gene are MNHEY and SVGAGI. The CDR3 length is 12 residues. V gave up 4 bases and J gave up 6 bases, with 9 bases separating them. CDR3 residues: CASSSFRKTQYF. The CDR3 region has the DNA TGTGCCAGCAGTTCCTTCCGGAAGACCCAGTACTTC.

This chain uses TRBV7-2 with TRBJ2-7, with 7 bases matching TRBD1. Germline lookup yields CDR1 SGHTA and CDR2 FQGNSA. With 5 bases clipped from V and 3 bases from J, the junction kept 10 bases outside the gene matches. The CDR3 runs to 15 residues. The CDR3 region is CASSLRPGQDYEQYF. DNA for the CDR3: TGTGCCAGCAGCCTACGGCCAGGACAGGACTACGAGCAGTACTTC.

This clone turned up a few times. V gene TRBV18 combines with J gene TRBJ1-2, with D perhaps matching TRBD1 (5 bases). The CDR3 length is 13 residues. Per the germline V gene, CDR1 is KGHSH and CDR2 is LQKENI. V lost 6 bases to trimming and J lost 3 bases, with 11 bases between them. CDR3 loop: CASSQGGYYGYTF. The CDR3 bases are TGTGCCAGCTCGCAGGGCGGATACTATGGCTACACCTTC.

The rearrangement uses TRBV29-1 and TRBJ2-3, with 7 bases fitting TRBD2. The CDR3 contains 14 residues. CDR1 and CDR2 (germline): SQVTM, ANQGSEA. V gave up 5 bases and J gave up 0 bases; unmatched junction bases: 5. The CDR3 DNA reads TGCAGCGTTCTAGCGGTTTCTAGCACAGATACGCAGTATTTT. Protein sequence: CSVLAVSSTDTQYF.

Only a few counts were recorded for this clone. The chain combines TRBV30 with TRBJ1-2; D ambiguous. V shed 0 bases and J shed 7 bases, with 9 bases lying between them. The CDR3 contains 12 residues. Germline values: CDR1 GTSNPN, CDR2 SVGIG (reference sequence). The CDR3 bases are TGTGCCTGGAGTGTATTGGCAGGTGGCTACACCTTC. Translating it yields CAWSVLAGGYTF.

The CDR3 region is CASSDQRSDIQYF. The CDR3 nucleotides read TGTGCCAGCAGTGACCAGCGTTCGGACATTCAGTACTTC. The rearrangement uses TRBV6-4 and TRBJ2-4; no reliable D call. The CDR3 contains 13 residues. Between the trimmed V and J ends, which lost 2 bases and 8 bases, there was a span of 10 bases. Germline assignment: CDR1 MRHNA and CDR2 SNTAGT.

This clone turned up a few times. The V gene is TRBV7-2, the J gene TRBJ2-5; a weak D match, TRBD1 (6 bases). The V gene lost 5 bases and the J gene lost 2 bases, with 12 bases spanning the gap. In germline, CDR1 is SGHTA, CDR2 FQGNSA. CDR3 length equals 14 residues. In DNA, the CDR3 is TGTGCCAGCAGCCCGGGGACACCGCAAGAGACCCAGTACTTC. Its protein is CASSPGTPQETQYF.

This clone was found a few times. The chain employs TRBV7-9 and TRBJ2-1; D ambiguous. Germline loops: CDR1 SEHNR, CDR2 FQNEAQ (reference sequence). The length of the CDR3 is 16 residues. Trimming shortened V by 4 bases and J by 0 bases, and 13 bases separated the two germline ends. DNA of the CDR3: TGTGCCAGCAGCTACGCCTGGCAGAGCTCCTACAATGAGCAGTTCTTC. This translates into CASSYAWQSSYNEQFF. Combining the CDR3 with reference TRBV7-9 and TRBJ2-1 gives the whole variable domain DTGVSQNPRHKITKRGQNVTFRCDPISEHNRLYWYRQTLGQGPEFLTYFQNEAQLEKSRLLSDRFSAERPKGSFSTLEIQRTEQGDSAMYLCASSYAWQSSYNEQFFGPGTRLTVL.

The chain has TRBV9 and TRBJ2-3; 11 nucleotides agree with TRBD2. This CDR3 region has 16 residues. V shed 4 bases, J shed 1 base, and the junction held 5 bases outside the gene matches. The V gene's germline CDR1 is SGDLS and CDR2 YYNGEE. CDR3 sequence (DNA): TGTGCCAGCAGCCGCTCGGGACTAGCGGGCACAGATACGCAGTATTTT. It is translated as CASSRSGLAGTDTQYF.

This clone is a singleton in its sample. The chain joins TRBV6-1 to TRBJ2-5; D may be TRBD1 (6 bases). Germline V gene lookup returns CDR1 MNHNS and CDR2 SASEGT. The CDR3 loop spans 13 amino acids. V lost 3 bases and J 6 bases, leaving 11 bases between the germline ends. The CDR3 loop is CASSEGHFQTQYF. CDR3 DNA: TGTGCCAGCAGTGAGGGACATTTCCAGACCCAGTACTTC.

The rearrangement joins TRBV30 to TRBJ2-7, with 9 bases aligning to TRBD2. The trim removed 3 bases at V and 6 bases at J, leaving 6 bases unmatched. Germline V gene data show CDR1 as GTSNPN and CDR2 as SVGIG (reference sequence). CDR3 length: 13 amino acids. The CDR3 coding sequence is TGTGCCTGGAGCCAGATAGCGGGGGTCGAGCAGTACTTC. This sequence encodes CAWSQIAGVEQYF. Filled out from reference TRBV30 and TRBJ2-7, the complete variable domain reads SQTIHQWPATLVQPVGSPLSLECTVEGTSNPNLYWYRQAAGRGLQLLFYSVGIGQISSEVPQNLSASRPQDRQFILSSKKLLLSDSGFYLCAWSQIAGVEQYFGPGTRLTVT.

The chain has TRBV29-1 and TRBJ2-3; D gene unclear. Germline V gives CDR1 SQVTM, CDR2 ANQGSEA. V was cut by 4 bases and J by 5 bases, with 13 bases left in between. This CDR3 has 13 amino acids. The CDR3 loop reads CSVGPPPLDTQYF. Written as DNA, the CDR3 is TGCAGCGTTGGACCTCCACCACTAGATACGCAGTATTTT.

The sample holds one count of this clone. This rearrangement joins TRBV30 to TRBJ1-5; D not resolved. Germline V CDR1 and CDR2: GTSNPN, SVGIG (reference sequence). Deletions cut 1 base from V and 11 bases from J, with 12 bases between. This CDR3 region has 12 residues. The CDR3 DNA is TGTGCCTGGAGTGAAGATAGAGGGTCCCAGCATTTT. It yields the protein CAWSEDRGSQHF.

This clone was observed a handful of times. This chain joins TRBV30 and TRBJ1-2; D not certain. This CDR3 is built from 13 residues. CDR1 and CDR2 from the germline V gene are GTSNPN and SVGIG (reference sequence). The ends were cut back, 6 bases at V and 8 bases at J, with 19 bases in the middle. CDR3: CACLGRGSLGYTF. The CDR3 nucleotides are TGTGCCTGTTTAGGGCGAGGTTCACTGGGCTACACCTTC. The whole variable domain, remainder taken from reference TRBV30 and TRBJ1-2, is SQTIHQWPATLVQPVGSPLSLECTVEGTSNPNLYWYRQAAGRGLQLLFYSVGIGQISSEVPQNLSASRPQDRQFILSSKKLLLSDSGFYLCACLGRGSLGYTFGSGTRLTVV.

This clone has more than one count but fewer than ten. This CDR3 is CSVVAGGDEQFF. The CDR3 DNA reads TGCAGCGTTGTCGCGGGCGGGGATGAGCAGTTCTTC. The chain recombines TRBV29-1 with TRBJ2-1, with D perhaps matching TRBD2 (6 bases). Per germline, CDR1 SQVTM and CDR2 ANQGSEA. V lost 4 bases and J 8 bases, leaving 12 bases between the germline ends. The CDR3 spans 12 residues.

Only a few counts were recorded for this clone. One end of the junction varies from germline; a read error may be responsible. V is TRBV15 and J is TRBJ1-2; TRBD1 is a possible D gene (6 bases). The germline V gene encodes CDR1 LNHNV and CDR2 YYDKDF (reference sequence). This CDR3 region has 12 residues. CDR3 loop: CATSRDRSGAIF. CDR3 bases: TGTGCCACCAGCAGAGATAGGTCAGGGGCCATCTTC. Using reference TRBV15 and TRBJ1-2 for the parts outside the CDR3, the full variable domain is DAMVIQNPRYQVTQFGKPVTLSCSQTLNHNVMYWYQQKSSQAPKLLFHYYDKDFNNEADTPDNFQSRRPNTSFCFLDIRSPGLGDTAMYLCATSRDRSGAIFGSGTRLTVV.

This clone showed up just a few times. The chain joins TRBV5-1 to TRBJ2-1; D is unresolved. Germline loops: CDR1 SGHRS, CDR2 YFSETQ. V shed 4 bases and J shed 4 bases, with 15 bases lying between them. There are 15 residues in the CDR3. DNA of the CDR3: TGCGCCAGCAGCCCGGTCAGTACTCAGTACAATGAGCAGTTCTTC. The encoded protein is CASSPVSTQYNEQFF.

This clone was recorded a few times. The V and J genes are TRBV9 and TRBJ1-1; 7 bases match TRBD1. The junction had 6 bases not matched to a gene; V was cut back by 1 base and J by 3 bases. The germline CDR1 and CDR2 sequences are SGDLS and YYNGEE. The CDR3 length is 15 residues. The CDR3 coding sequence is TGTGCCAGCAGCGTAACACAGGGGACGGACACTGAAGCTTTCTTT. Translating it yields CASSVTQGTDTEAFF. Variable domain in full (rest from reference TRBV9 and TRBJ1-1): DSGVTQTPKHLITATGQRVTLRCSPRSGDLSVYWYQQSLDQGLQFLIQYYNGEERAKGNILERFSAQQFPDLHSELNLSSLELGDSALYFCASSVTQGTDTEAFFGQGTRLTVV.

This clone turned up a few times. V and J are TRBV28 and TRBJ2-1, with D possibly being TRBD1 (7 bases). Germline V lookup: CDR1 MDHEN, CDR2 SYDVKM. The V end was cut by 1 base, the J end by 6 bases, with 22 bases between. The CDR3 extends over 18 amino acids. CDR3 in amino acids: CASSLYGRGDADFNEQFF. The CDR3 DNA reads as TGTGCCAGCAGTTTATATGGCAGGGGGGACGCTGACTTCAATGAGCAGTTCTTC. The full variable domain, completed using reference TRBV28 and TRBJ2-1, is DVKVTQSSRYLVKRTGEKVFLECVQDMDHENMFWYRQDPGLGLRLIYFSYDVKMKEKGDIPEGYSVSREKKERFSLILESASTNQTSMYLCASSLYGRGDADFNEQFFGPGTRLTVL.

This chain joins TRBV28 and TRBJ2-5; TRBD1 aligns across 8 bases. The germline V gene has CDR1 MDHEN and CDR2 SYDVKM. After removal of 6 bases from V and 9 bases from J, the junction contained 6 bases not matched to a gene. The CDR3 contains 12 residues. Here the CDR3 DNA reads TGTGCCAGCAGAACCACAGGGGGTGCCCAGTACTTC. It yields the protein CASRTTGGAQYF.

CDR3 DNA sequence: TGCGCCAGCAGCTGGAACAGGGGGGAGCAGTACTTC. Translation: CASSWNRGEQYF. The chain is built from TRBV5-1 and TRBJ2-7, with TRBD1 identical over 8 bases. Germline CDR1 and CDR2: SGHRS and YFSETQ. This CDR3 has 12 residues. The trim removed 3 bases at V and 7 bases at J, leaving 3 bases unmatched.

This clone was found a few times. The chain joins TRBV21-1 to TRBJ2-1; TRBD2, the table's D call, lacks a check against the DNA. TRBV21-1 counts as a pseudogene. The CDR3 has 15 amino acids. In nucleotides, the CDR3 is TGTGCCAGCAGCAAAGTCGCGAGCTCCTACAATGAGCAGTTCTTC. Amino acids: CASSKVASSYNEQFF.

With regard to this clone: Additional DNA sequences in this sample encode the identical CDR3. This chain connects TRBV15 to TRBJ2-7; D might be TRBD2 (6 bases). The CDR3 loop spans 12 amino acids. V gave up 1 base and J gave up 6 bases, with 7 bases separating them. Germline V lookup: CDR1 LNHNV, CDR2 YYDKDF (reference sequence). The CDR3 sequence: CATSRGDSEQYF. CDR3 nucleotides: TGTGCCACCAGCAGAGGGGACTCCGAGCAGTACTTC.

This sequence joins TRBV30 and TRBJ2-2; D may correspond to TRBD1 or TRBD2 (5 bases each). CDR1 is GTSNPN, CDR2 SVGIG, per germline (reference sequence). The CDR3 runs 15 residues. With 2 bases removed from V and 3 bases from J, the gap between germline ends came to 13 bases. CDR3 coding DNA: TGTGCCTGGAGTAAAAGGGACCGGGACACCGGGGAGCTGTTTTTT. Translating gives CAWSKRDRDTGELFF.